The 28 T cell receptor beta chains presented below share a single source sample, sequenced in a study of cytomegalovirus exposure and HLA in healthy donors. This PCR relied on a set of 60 Vbeta primers and 13 Jbeta primers. Only in-frame clones appear in the TCRdb table, and some are missing; sequencing was by immunoSEQ multiplex PCR. Here the sample table reports 150,000 to 200,000 clones. The sequencing sample was made of PBMCs. These receptors were collected from a man aged 25-40 years in good health and CMV-seronegative.

The CDR3: CASSPPNDKTQYF. As DNA, the CDR3 is TGTGCCAGCAGCCCCCCAAACGACAAGACCCAGTACTTC. The rearrangement joins TRBV11-3 to TRBJ2-5, with D unresolved. Germline CDR1 and CDR2: SGHNT and YENEEA. This CDR3 contains 13 residues. With 5 bases removed from V and 6 bases from J, the gap between germline ends came to 13 bases.

This chain uses TRBV7-2 with TRBJ2-3; D unclear. V shed 0 bases and J shed 4 bases, with 5 bases lying between them. There are 13 residues in the CDR3. CDR1 SGHTA and CDR2 FQGNSA come from the germline V gene. The CDR3 bases are TGTGCCAGCAGCTTAGCTGGGCCAGATACGCAGTATTTT. Protein: CASSLAGPDTQYF.

The rearrangement joins TRBV9 to TRBJ2-5; 7 nucleotides align to TRBD2. Trimming cost V 4 bases and J 5 bases; bases outside gene matches: 8. The CDR3 is 14 residues long. Germline-derived CDR1 and CDR2 are SGDLS and YYNGEE. In DNA form, the CDR3 reads TGTGCCAGCAGCCCAGGGAGGGTAGGCGAGACCCAGTACTTC. Translation: CASSPGRVGETQYF.

The rearrangement joins TRBV9 to TRBJ2-2; D is perhaps TRBD2 (6 bases). Looked up from germline, CDR1 is SGDLS and CDR2 is YYNGEE. Between the trimmed V and J ends, which lost 3 bases and 4 bases, there was a span of 22 bases. The CDR3 has 18 amino acids. The CDR3 loop reads CASSDPGLSMGVTGELFF. CDR3 bases: TGTGCCAGCAGCGATCCGGGACTTTCCATGGGGGTCACCGGGGAGCTGTTTTTT.

The chain couples TRBV15 to TRBJ2-7, with TRBD1 matching 7 bases. The CDR3 covers 15 residues. Germline CDR1 and CDR2: LNHNV and YYDKDF (reference sequence). With 5 bases clipped from V and 2 bases from J, the junction kept 9 bases outside the gene matches. The CDR3 nucleotides are TGTGCCACCAGCGGCACAGGGGCGGTCGCCTACGAGCAGTACTTC. It codes for CATSGTGAVAYEQYF.

This chain uses TRBV6-5 with TRBJ1-2; D may be TRBD1 (5 bases). The CDR3 spans 14 residues. The V gene lost 8 bases and the J gene lost 7 bases, with 20 bases spanning the gap. Germline values: CDR1 MNHEY, CDR2 SVGAGI. The CDR3 loop is CASGLSSGYSGYTF. The DNA of the CDR3 is TGTGCCAGCGGCCTTTCCTCAGGGTACTCTGGCTACACCTTC.

V is TRBV19 and J is TRBJ2-2; 9 bases are shared with TRBD1. CDR1 and CDR2 from the germline V gene are LNHDA and SQIVND (reference sequence). V was pared by 5 bases and J by 3 bases, with 4 bases of the junction left unmatched. CDR3 length: 15 residues. The CDR3 sequence is CASSPGTGYTGELFF. For the CDR3, the DNA is TGTGCCAGTAGTCCCGGGACAGGGTACACCGGGGAGCTGTTTTTT.

The chain links TRBV6-5 to TRBJ2-5; D may be TRBD2 (6 bases). The germline V gene encodes CDR1 MNHEY and CDR2 SVGAGI. Trimming removed 3 bases from V and 5 bases from J, with 13 bases in between. This CDR3 spans 14 amino acids. CDR3 in DNA: TGTGCCAGCAGTTATGGCGGGGTGCAGGAGACCCAGTACTTC. It encodes CASSYGGVQETQYF.

This chain connects TRBV7-6 to TRBJ2-5, with 10 bases lining up with TRBD2. The J call may be faulty, since TRBJ2-7 better matches the DNA end. This CDR3 contains 15 residues. The germline gives CDR1 SGHVS, CDR2 FNYEAQ. The CDR3 nucleotides read TGTGCCAGCAGCTTAGTTAGCGGGAGGACCTACGAGCAGTACTTC. The encoded protein is CASSLVSGRTYEQYF.

The chain employs TRBV2 and TRBJ2-1, with D possibly matching TRBD1 (6 bases). The V and J ends lost 11 bases and 4 bases respectively, with 15 bases between them. From germline, CDR1 is SNHLY and CDR2 FYNNEI. The CDR3 consists of 13 residues. In nucleotides, the CDR3 is TGTGCCCACAGGGACGGAGCTTACAATGAGCAGTTCTTC. Translating it yields CAHRDGAYNEQFF. Variable domain in full (rest from reference TRBV2 and TRBJ2-1): EPEVTQTPSHQVTQMGQEVILRCVPISNHLYFYWYRQILGQKVEFLVSFYNNEISEKSEIFDDQFSVERPDGSNFTLKIRSTKLEDSAMYFCAHRDGAYNEQFFGPGTRLTVL.

The V gene is TRBV30, the J gene TRBJ2-3, with 7 bases fitting TRBD2. In germline, CDR1 is GTSNPN, CDR2 SVGIG (reference sequence). The CDR3 runs to 13 residues. Trimming took 1 base from V and 3 from J; bases not matched to a gene: 1. The CDR3 sequence is CAWSGTSTDTQYF. As DNA, the CDR3 is TGTGCCTGGAGTGGGACTAGTACAGATACGCAGTATTTT.

This chain connects TRBV2 to TRBJ2-7; a possible D gene is TRBD1 (7 bases). V shed 6 bases and J shed 2 bases, with 17 bases lying between them. The CDR3 spans 15 residues. The germline CDR1 and CDR2 sequences are SNHLY and FYNNEI. CDR3 sequence: CASREGQLSTYEQYF. The CDR3 bases are TGTGCCAGCAGGGAGGGACAGCTGTCTACCTACGAGCAGTACTTC.

V and J are TRBV6-5 and TRBJ2-2, with 7 bases aligning to TRBD2. The CDR3 has 15 residues. With 8 bases clipped from V and 0 bases from J, the junction kept 6 bases outside the gene matches. Germline-derived CDR1 and CDR2 are MNHEY and SVGAGI. CDR3 sequence reads: CASRRGDANTGELFF. The CDR3 DNA reads TGTGCCAGCCGACGGGGGGACGCGAACACCGGGGAGCTGTTTTTT.

The chain couples TRBV19 to TRBJ1-6, with 8 bases identical to TRBD1. This CDR3 is 13 amino acids long. V shed 7 bases, J shed 9 bases, and the junction held 5 bases outside the gene matches. The germline gives CDR1 LNHDA, CDR2 SQIVND (reference sequence). DNA for the CDR3: TGTGCCAGTAAGCTACAGGGGGTTTCACCCCTCCACTTT. This codes for CASKLQGVSPLHF. The full variable domain, its missing parts supplied by reference TRBV19 and TRBJ1-6, is DGGITQSPKYLFRKEGQNVTLSCEQNLNHDAMYWYRQDPGQGLRLIYYSQIVNDFQKGDIAEGYSVSREKKESFPLTVTSAQKNPTAFYLCASKLQGVSPLHFGNGTRLTVT.

J is TRBJ2-7 and V is TRBV9; 14 bases line up with TRBD2. This CDR3 spans 17 amino acids. Germline CDR1 is SGDLS and CDR2 is YYNGEE. Trimming cost V 0 bases and J 3 bases; bases outside gene matches: 5. CDR3 bases: TGTGCCAGCAGCGTAGAGGGACTAGCGGGAGTTGGCTACGAGCAGTACTTC. Translation gives CASSVEGLAGVGYEQYF.

The chain has TRBV27 and TRBJ2-7; 10 bases agree with TRBD2. The CDR3 is 16 amino acids. After removal of 3 bases from V and 3 bases from J, the junction contained 8 bases not matched to a gene. The germline CDR1 and CDR2 sequences are MNHEY and SMNVEV (reference sequence). The CDR3 sequence: CASSFTASGGNYEQYF. CDR3 sequence (DNA): TGTGCCAGCAGTTTTACGGCTAGCGGGGGAAACTACGAGCAGTACTTC.

V usage is TRBV15 and J usage is TRBJ1-2, with no clear D. V was cut by 0 bases and J by 2 bases, with 7 bases left in between. The CDR3 is 14 residues long. From germline, CDR1 is LNHNV and CDR2 YYDKDF (reference sequence). The CDR3 spells CATSRDRQNYGYTF. In DNA form, the CDR3 reads TGTGCCACCAGCAGAGATCGACAAAACTATGGCTACACCTTC.

V and J are TRBV2 and TRBJ2-1; 10 positions match TRBD2. Germline CDR1 SNHLY, CDR2 FYNNEI. The CDR3 length is 17 residues. V shed 2 bases, J shed 4 bases, and the junction held 8 bases outside the gene matches. CDR3 nucleotides: TGTGCCAGCAGTGAATCCAGCGGGGGGGGTCTATACAATGAGCAGTTCTTC. Its translation: CASSESSGGGLYNEQFF.

J is TRBJ2-3 and V is TRBV13; 10 bases match TRBD2. V shed 5 bases and J 12 bases; nucleotides not matched to a gene: 20. CDR3 length: 17 residues. Germline V gives CDR1 PRHDT, CDR2 FYEKMQ (reference sequence). CDR3 DNA sequence: TGTGCCAGCAGCGACACCCTTGGGAGCGGGGGGGATAATATTCAGTATTTT. Its protein is CASSDTLGSGGDNIQYF.

This chain connects TRBV7-9 to TRBJ1-3; 9 nucleotides match TRBD1. Germline loops: CDR1 SEHNR, CDR2 FQNEAQ (reference sequence). The CDR3 contains 16 residues. V dropped 7 bases and J dropped 0; count of bases not matched to a gene: 7. The CDR3 sequence is CASTLGQGSSGNTIYF. The CDR3 DNA sequence: TGTGCCAGCACGCTAGGACAGGGGAGCTCTGGAAACACCATATATTTT.

The chain uses TRBV5-1 and TRBJ2-6; a weak D match, TRBD2 (6 bases). The CDR3 consists of 13 residues. Trimming took off 7 bases at V and 1 base at J, with 6 bases between the two ends. Germline-derived CDR1 and CDR2 are SGHRS and YFSETQ. CDR3 bases: TGCGCCAGCCGGGGGTCTGGGGCCAACGTCCTGACTTTC. It yields the protein CASRGSGANVLTF.

Concerning this clone: The sample carries other DNA sequences with the same CDR3. This rearrangement joins TRBV18 to TRBJ1-2; possible D gene TRBD1, 5 bases. The CDR3 sequence is 14 residues long. V was trimmed by 0 bases and J by 4 bases, leaving 9 bases between them. Germline loops: CDR1 KGHSH, CDR2 LQKENI. In nucleotides, the CDR3 is TGTGCCAGCTCACCACCGACAGAGAGCTATGGCTACACCTTC. Its protein is CASSPPTESYGYTF. The variable domain in full, completed from reference TRBV18 and TRBJ1-2, reads NAGVMQNPRHLVRRRGQEARLRCSPMKGHSHVYWYRQLPEEGLKFMVYLQKENIIDESGMPKERFSAEFPKEGPSILRIQQVVRGDSAAYFCASSPPTESYGYTFGSGTRLTVV.

The V gene is TRBV29-1, the J gene TRBJ2-7; 14 nucleotides match TRBD2. Germline assignment: CDR1 SQVTM and CDR2 ANQGSEA. J lost 6 bases, V lost 7 bases, and 5 bases had no gene match. CDR3 length: 13 amino acids. CDR3 DNA sequence: TGCAGCGCCGGACTAGCGGGGGGAGGCGAGCAGTACTTC. Residues: CSAGLAGGGEQYF.

The chain couples TRBV9 to TRBJ2-1; 7 bases are shared with TRBD2. The germline CDR1 and CDR2 sequences are SGDLS and YYNGEE. V lost 0 bases, J lost 2 bases, and 5 bases stayed unmatched. The length of the CDR3 is 16 residues. The CDR3 nucleotides are TGTGCCAGCAGCGTAGTCGGGGGGACCACCTACAATGAGCAGTTCTTC. Its protein product is CASSVVGGTTYNEQFF.

The chain recombines TRBV10-3 with TRBJ1-3; 8 positions match TRBD1. The CDR3 totals 14 residues. Trimming took 11 bases from V and 1 from J; bases not matched to a gene: 7. From germline, CDR1 is ENHRY and CDR2 SYGVKD. CDR3 region: CASSGQGSGNTIYF. CDR3 nucleotides: TGTGCCTCCTCCGGACAGGGATCTGGAAACACCATATATTTT.

The CDR3: CASSLQQGNLYEQYF. Here the CDR3 DNA reads TGCGCCAGCAGCTTGCAACAGGGGAATTTATACGAGCAGTACTTC. The chain recombines TRBV5-1 with TRBJ2-7; 7 positions agree with TRBD1. The length of the CDR3 is 15 residues. V lost 1 base, J lost 4 bases, and 8 bases stayed unmatched. Germline V CDR1 and CDR2: SGHRS, YFSETQ.

The chain carries TRBV6-5 and TRBJ2-2, with 8 bases identical to TRBD1. Germline CDR1 and CDR2: MNHEY and SVGAGI. V shed 5 bases, J shed 3 bases, and the junction held 2 bases outside the gene matches. This CDR3 is built from 14 residues. CDR3 sequence reads: CASSMGQDTGELFF. The DNA of the CDR3 is TGTGCCAGCAGTATGGGACAGGACACCGGGGAGCTGTTTTTT.

On this clone: The same CDR3 is also encoded by other DNA sequences in this sample. The chain combines TRBV5-1 with TRBJ1-1, with D possibly matching TRBD1 (5 bases). This CDR3 is 15 amino acids long. The V end was cut by 4 bases, the J end by 1 base, with 14 bases between. Germline V CDR1 and CDR2: SGHRS, YFSETQ. CDR3 coding DNA: TGCGCCAGCAGCCTGGCCGGGGGACCGAACACTGAAGCTTTCTTT. Encoded protein: CASSLAGGPNTEAFF.